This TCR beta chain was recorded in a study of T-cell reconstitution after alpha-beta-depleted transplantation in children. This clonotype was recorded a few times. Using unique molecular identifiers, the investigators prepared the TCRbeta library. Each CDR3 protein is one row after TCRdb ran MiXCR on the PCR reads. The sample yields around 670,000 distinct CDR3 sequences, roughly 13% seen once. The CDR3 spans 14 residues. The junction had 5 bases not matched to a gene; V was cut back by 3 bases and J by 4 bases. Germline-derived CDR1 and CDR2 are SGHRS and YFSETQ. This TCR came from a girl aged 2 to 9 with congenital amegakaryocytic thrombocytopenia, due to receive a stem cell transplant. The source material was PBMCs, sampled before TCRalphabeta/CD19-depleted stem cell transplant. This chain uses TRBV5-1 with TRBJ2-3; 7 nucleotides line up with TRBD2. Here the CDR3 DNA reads TGCGCCAGCAGCTCCTCAAGCGGGGCAGATACGCAGTATTTT. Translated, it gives CASSSSSGADTQYF. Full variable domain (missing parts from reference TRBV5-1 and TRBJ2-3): KAGVTQTPRYLIKTRGQQVTLSCSPISGHRSVSWYQQTPGQGLQFLFEYFSETQRNKGNFPGRFSGRQFSNSRSEMNVSTLELGDSALYLCASSSSSGADTQYFGPGTRLTVL.